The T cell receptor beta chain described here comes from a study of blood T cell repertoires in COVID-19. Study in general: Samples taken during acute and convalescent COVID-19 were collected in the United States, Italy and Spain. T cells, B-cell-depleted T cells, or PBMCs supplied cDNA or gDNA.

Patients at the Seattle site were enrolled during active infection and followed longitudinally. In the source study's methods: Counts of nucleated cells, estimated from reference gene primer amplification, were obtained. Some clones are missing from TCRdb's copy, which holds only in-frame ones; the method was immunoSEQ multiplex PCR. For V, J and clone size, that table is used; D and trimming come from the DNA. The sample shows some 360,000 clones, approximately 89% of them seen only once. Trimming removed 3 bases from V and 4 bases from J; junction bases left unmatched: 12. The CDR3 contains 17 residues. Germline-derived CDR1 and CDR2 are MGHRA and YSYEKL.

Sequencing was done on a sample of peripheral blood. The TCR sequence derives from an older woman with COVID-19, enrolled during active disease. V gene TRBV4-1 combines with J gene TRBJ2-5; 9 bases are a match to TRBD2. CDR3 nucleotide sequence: TGCGCCAGCAGCCAGGGTAGCGGGGGAGCCCGGGGAGAGACCCAGTACTTC. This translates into CASSQGSGGARGETQYF.